Listed below are T cell receptor beta chains from one sample, sequenced in a study of blood T cells in healthy people across ages. TCRdb processed the 5' RACE reads anew with MiXCR; each CDR3 protein has one entry. The sample has about 970,000 distinct CDR3 sequences, approximately 50% seen once. Sequenced input: blood. The receptors derive from a woman aged 60-75 years in good health. Both conserved end residues are part of each CDR3. The order of the fields is D gene, V gene, clone size, J gene, CDR3 protein, CDR3 DNA. A D gene is named only where the DNA matches it firmly. Clone size, where shown, is once, few, many, or a class for clones that have expanded.

TRBD2	TRBV5-1	.	TRBJ2-7	CASSLVGLDYEQYF	TGCGCCAGCAGCTTGGTTGGACTAGACTACGAGCAGTACTTC
.	TRBV28	.	TRBJ2-1	CASAPREPGVRKGSYNEQFF	TGTGCCAGCGCTCCCCGGGAGCCAGGGGTCCGAAAGGGGTCCTACAATGAGCAGTTCTTC
.	TRBV2	.	TRBJ2-7	CASSDLRVFGYSYEQYF	TGTGCCAGCAGTGATTTGCGGGTTTTTGGCTACTCCTACGAGCAGTACTTC
TRBD1	TRBV5-1	few	TRBJ2-7	CASSFTQGEYEQYF	TGCGCCAGCAGCTTTACACAGGGGGAGTACGAGCAGTACTTC
TRBD1	TRBV11-2	.	TRBJ2-5	CASSHLLGQGEETQYF	TGTGCCAGCAGCCATCTCCTGGGACAGGGTGAAGAGACCCAGTACTTC
.	TRBV5-1	.	TRBJ1-2	CAGSLEGENGYTF	TGCGCCGGCAGCCTCGAGGGTGAGAATGGCTACACCTTC
.	TRBV5-1	.	TRBJ2-7	CASSSVFDEQYF	TGCGCCAGCAGCTCCGTTTTCGATGAGCAGTACTTC
TRBD1	TRBV30	.	TRBJ1-2	CAWTSTGDYGYTF	TGTGCCTGGACCTCGACAGGGGACTATGGCTACACCTTC
.	TRBV28	.	TRBJ1-2	CASYNYNYGYTF	TGTGCCAGCTACAACTATAACTATGGCTACACCTTC
.	TRBV20-1	.	TRBJ2-7	CSARVLGGEQYF	TGCAGTGCTAGGGTACTAGGGGGCGAGCAGTACTTC
.	TRBV5-1	once	TRBJ2-3	CASSLLPTVEGTDTQYF	TGCGCCAGCAGCTTGCTTCCGACAGTAGAGGGCACAGATACGCAGTATTTT
TRBD2	TRBV7-2	.	TRBJ2-3	CASSRLAGRVMEQYF	TGTGCCAGCAGTAGACTAGCGGGAAGGGTGATGGAGCAGTATTTT
TRBD2	TRBV10-3	few	TRBJ2-2	CAMGTSQRTGELFF	TGTGCCATGGGGACTAGCCAACGGACCGGGGAGCTGTTTTTT
.	TRBV7-9	few	TRBJ1-4	CASSLSVLLRPINEKLFF	TGTGCCAGCAGCTTATCGGTTCTTCTCAGGCCTATTAATGAAAAACTGTTTTTT
.	TRBV20-1	.	TRBJ2-1	CSARSGICRGLAYNEQFF	TGCAGTGCTAGATCAGGGATTTGTAGAGGTTTAGCCTACAATGAGCAGTTCTTC
.	TRBV4-1	once	TRBJ2-5	CASSQGGRGAGETQYF	TGCGCCAGCAGCCAAGGTGGCAGAGGGGCGGGAGAGACCCAGTACTTC
.	TRBV4-1	.	TRBJ2-6	CASSQGSGPRSGANVLTF	TGCGCCAGCAGCCAAGGGTCAGGGCCTCGATCTGGGGCCAACGTCCTGACTTTC
.	TRBV28	.	TRBJ2-7	CASSNEQYF	TGTGCCAGCAGTAACGAGCAGTACTTC
TRBD1	TRBV4-1	.	TRBJ2-3	CASSPSGTGIDTQYF	TGCGCCAGCAGCCCATCCGGGACAGGGATAGATACGCAGTATTTT
.	TRBV2	few	TRBJ2-5	CASNAGGGKTQYF	TGTGCCAGCAACGCGGGTGGGGGAAAGACCCAGTACTTC
.	TRBV7-2	few	TRBJ2-5	CASRSRSGDETQYF	TGTGCCAGCAGATCCCGAAGTGGGGATGAGACCCAGTACTTC
.	TRBV7-3	.	TRBJ1-6	CASSGDGNSPPHF	TGTGCCAGCAGCGGGGATGGGAATTCACCCCCCCACTTT
.	TRBV12-3/TRBV12-4	.	TRBJ2-1	CASSLYRGGNEQFF	TGTGCCAGCAGCCTATATCGAGGGGGCAATGAGCAGTTCTTC
.	TRBV28	few	TRBJ2-5	CASSTRAETQYF	TGTGCCAGCTCGACTAGGGCGGAGACCCAGTACTTC
.	TRBV9	.	TRBJ1-3	CASSVEGGNTIYF	TGTGCCAGCAGCGTAGAAGGTGGAAACACCATATATTTT